This TCR beta chain was sequenced in a study of cytomegalovirus exposure and HLA in healthy donors. This clone was seen a handful of times. PCR amplification relied on 60 Vbeta primers (plus 13 Jbeta primers). Sequencing was performed with immunoSEQ multiplex PCR; in TCRdb, only in-frame clones are kept and a portion is missing. Of approximately 100,000 clones detected, 60% to 80% appear once; the ten largest clones hold 2.6%. The germline V gene has CDR1 MDHEN and CDR2 SYDVKM. The trim removed 10 bases at V and 0 bases at J, leaving 7 bases unmatched. The CDR3 loop spans 14 amino acids. This TCR derives from a man between 50 and 59 years old in good health and CMV-seropositive. The chain links TRBV28 to TRBJ2-7, with 9 bases lining up with TRBD1. The sequenced sample was PBMCs. The DNA of the CDR3 is TGTGCCACCGTAGGGACAGGGAACTCCTACGAGCAGTACTTC. Amino acid sequence: CATVGTGNSYEQYF.